This note documents a single T cell receptor beta chain sequence. Its antigen is unknown. The V gene lost 5 bases and the J gene lost 3 bases, with 14 bases spanning the gap. The CDR3 runs to 15 residues. The germline CDR1 and CDR2 sequences are SGHTA and FQGNSA. Repertoires were generated with immunoSEQ multiplex PCR, while TCRdb's copy carries only in-frame clones and drops some. The sample has under 150,000 clones, 90% to 95% seen once. The source of the sample is a study of T cell responses to AZD1222 COVID-19 vaccine. Study-wide results and caveats: Mostly white British, mostly female donors; authors suggested clonal diversity may be underestimated.

The rearrangement joins TRBV7-2 to TRBJ2-1, with no clear D. The source material was peripheral blood, sampled on day 0 of AZD1222 vaccination. This receptor was obtained from an adult in good health. This CDR3 reads CASSPSPADYNEQFF. CDR3 bases: TGTGCCAGCAGCCCCTCCCCGGCCGACTACAATGAGCAGTTCTTC.